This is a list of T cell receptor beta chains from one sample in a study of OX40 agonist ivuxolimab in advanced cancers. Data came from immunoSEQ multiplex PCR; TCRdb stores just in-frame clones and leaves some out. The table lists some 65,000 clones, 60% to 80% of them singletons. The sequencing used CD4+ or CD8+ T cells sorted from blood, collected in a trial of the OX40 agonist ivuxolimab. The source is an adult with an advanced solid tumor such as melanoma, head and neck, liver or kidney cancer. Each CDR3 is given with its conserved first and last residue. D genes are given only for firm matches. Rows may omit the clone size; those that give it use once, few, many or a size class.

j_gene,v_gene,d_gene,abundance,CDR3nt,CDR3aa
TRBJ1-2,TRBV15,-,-,TGTGCCACCAGCAGAGATCTGGGGGGCAGCTACACCTTC,CATSRDLGGSYTF
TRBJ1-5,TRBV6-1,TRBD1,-,TGTGCCAGCAGTGAAGTATTATTTACAGGGGGACAGCCCCAGCATTTT,CASSEVLFTGGQPQHF
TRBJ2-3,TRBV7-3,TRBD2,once,TGTGCCAGCAGCCACGGGACTACCTATACGCAGTATTTT,CASSHGTTYTQYF
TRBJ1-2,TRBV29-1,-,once,TGCAGCGTTAGTACCCTGCTAGCTAACTATGGCTACACCTTC,CSVSTLLANYGYTF
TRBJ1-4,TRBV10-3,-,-,TGTGCCATCAGTTCTAGCCTCGGTGAAAAACTGTTTTTT,CAISSSLGEKLFF
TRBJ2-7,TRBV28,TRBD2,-,TGTGCCAGCAGTTTCGAAACTAGCGGGAGGGCCTACGAGCAGTACTTC,CASSFETSGRAYEQYF
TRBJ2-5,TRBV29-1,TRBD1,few,TGCAGCGTTGCCTCCGCCCTTAGGACAGGGGGCTTTGAGACCCAGTACTTC,CSVASALRTGGFETQYF
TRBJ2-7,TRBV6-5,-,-,TGTGCCAGCAGTTACTCTCGTCAGCCAGGAGTTATGGAGCAGTACTTC,CASSYSRQPGVMEQYF
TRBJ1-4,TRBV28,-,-,TGTGCCAGTAGTCCGGGTCCTAGGGGTGAAAAACTGTTTTTT,CASSPGPRGEKLFF
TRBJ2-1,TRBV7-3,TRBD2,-,TGTGCCAGCAGCAGGATAGCGGGAGGATATGAGCAGTTCTTC,CASSRIAGGYEQFF
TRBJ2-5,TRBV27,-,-,TGTGCCAGCAGTAAAATGAGACAGTTCCAAGAGACCCAGTACTTC,CASSKMRQFQETQYF
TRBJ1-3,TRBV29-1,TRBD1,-,TGCAGCGTTGGGACAGGGGGATCTGGAAACACCATATATTTT,CSVGTGGSGNTIYF
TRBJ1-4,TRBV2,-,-,TGTGCCAGCAGTGTCAGGGTAGAAAAACTGTTTTTT,CASSVRVEKLFF
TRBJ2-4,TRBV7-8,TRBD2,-,TGTGCCAGCAGCCCGACTAGCGGGAGAGTAGGGAACATTCAGTACTTC,CASSPTSGRVGNIQYF
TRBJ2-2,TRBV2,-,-,TGTGCCAGCCGCGACAGCCCGAACACCGGGGAGCTGTTTTTT,CASRDSPNTGELFF
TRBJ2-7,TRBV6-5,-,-,TGTGCCAGCAGTTACTCGACAGGACGGGGTTACGAGCAGTACTTC,CASSYSTGRGYEQYF
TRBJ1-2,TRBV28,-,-,TGTGCCAGCAGCCAAAGAGACAGTTTCTATGGCTACACCTTC,CASSQRDSFYGYTF
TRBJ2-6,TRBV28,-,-,TGTGCCAGCAGTTTTGAGTGGGTGGCTGGGGCCAACGTCCTGACTTTC,CASSFEWVAGANVLTF
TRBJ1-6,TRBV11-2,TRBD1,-,TGTGCCAGCAGCTTGTCCCGGACAGGGTTTAATTCACCCCTCCACTTT,CASSLSRTGFNSPLHF
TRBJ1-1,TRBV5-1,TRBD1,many,TGCGCCAGCAGACAGGGGGAAGATAACACTGAAGCTTTCTTT,CASRQGEDNTEAFF
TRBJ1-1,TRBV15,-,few,TGTGCCACCAGCAGAGACCCCGGGACACCGAACGAAGCTTTCTTT,CATSRDPGTPNEAFF
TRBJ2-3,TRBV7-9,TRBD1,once,TGTGCCAGCAGCTCCGGGACAGGGTATGGCACAGATACGCAGTATTTT,CASSSGTGYGTDTQYF